One sample yielded the 19 T cell receptor beta chains listed below, sequenced in a study of early T cells in non-severe SARS-CoV-2 infection. TCRdb ran MiXCR on the 5' RACE reads and lists one entry per CDR3 protein. The sample yields tens of thousands of distinct CDR3 sequences, less than 15% seen once. Sequenced material: whole blood. These TCRs come from an adult who was a healthcare worker with PCR-confirmed SARS-CoV-2 infection or an uninfected control (not recorded which).

The V gene is TRBV3-1, the J gene TRBJ2-1; TRBD2 matches at 9 bases. Germline trimming cut 1 base from V and 15 bases from J; bases unmatched to any gene: 16. Germline loops: CDR1 LGHDT, CDR2 YNNKEL (reference sequence). The CDR3 contains 16 residues. CDR3 nucleotides: TGTGCCAGCAGCCAAGTACTGGCGGGGGGGTTATTCTATTGGTTCTTC. Protein: CASSQVLAGGLFYWFF.

The gene calls are TRBV5-6 and TRBJ2-2; D perhaps matches TRBD2 (6 bases). CDR1 and CDR2 (germline): SGHDT, YYEEEE. V lost 4 bases and J 7 bases, leaving 17 bases between the germline ends. The CDR3 contains 15 residues. The CDR3 protein is CASSPPGARGGELFF. As DNA, the CDR3 is TGTGCCAGCAGCCCCCCGGGAGCCCGCGGCGGGGAGCTGTTTTTT.

This clonotype turned up a few times. At one of its ends the junction is not consistent with the germline gene, which may arise from a read error. This sequence joins TRBV7-9 and TRBJ1-2, with D maybe TRBD1 (5 bases). CDR3 length: 14 residues. Germline assignment: CDR1 SEHNR and CDR2 FQNEAQ (reference sequence). The CDR3 DNA reads as TGTGCCAGCAGCTCCCGGGACGGACTCTATGACTACACCTTC. Translated: CASSSRDGLYDYTF.

This sequence joins TRBV20-1 and TRBJ1-4; tentatively, D is TRBD1 (6 bases). Per the germline V gene, CDR1 is DFQATT and CDR2 is SNEGSKA (reference sequence). This CDR3 has 15 amino acids. V was pared by 1 base and J by 6 bases, with 15 bases between. The CDR3 nucleotides are TGCAGTGCTAGAGGGGGGCCCTGGAGGGATGAAAAACTGTTTTTT. It yields the protein CSARGGPWRDEKLFF.

The chain combines TRBV2 with TRBJ2-7, with D maybe TRBD1 (5 bases). Germline assignment: CDR1 SNHLY and CDR2 FYNNEI. This CDR3 contains 14 residues. Trimming removed 6 bases at V and 5 bases at J, with 17 bases between. The CDR3 spells CASRPQGWTDEQYF. The DNA for the CDR3 is TGTGCCAGCAGGCCGCAGGGATGGACGGACGAGCAGTACTTC.

This clonotype was seen at least ten times. The V gene is TRBV12-3 or TRBV12-4, the J gene TRBJ1-5; unclear D gene. This CDR3 region has 14 residues. The ends were cut back, 3 bases at V and 1 base at J, with 7 bases in the middle. The DNA for the CDR3 is TGTGCCAGCAGTTTCGGGCAGAGCAATCAGCCCCAGCATTTT. The encoded protein is CASSFGQSNQPQHF.

This clonotype showed up just a few times. The J gene is TRBJ1-1, the V gene TRBV6-6; D is ambiguous. The CDR3 has 13 residues. CDR1 and CDR2 (germline): MNHNY, SVGAGI (reference sequence). V was pared by 2 bases and J by 5 bases, with 9 bases between. The CDR3, as DNA: TGTGCCAGCAGTTACGCCCGGAGAACTGAAGCTTTCTTT. It translates to CASSYARRTEAFF.

This clonotype was observed a few times. The rearrangement links TRBV3-1 to TRBJ1-3; unclear D gene. Trimming stripped 6 bases from V and 0 bases from J, with 9 bases between. Looked up from germline, CDR1 is LGHDT and CDR2 is YNNKEL (reference sequence). The length of the CDR3 is 14 residues. CDR3: CASSQTLSGNTIYF. CDR3 bases: TGTGCCAGCAGTCAAACGCTCTCTGGAAACACCATATATTTT.

The chain uses TRBV5-1 and TRBJ2-2; TRBD1 matches at 8 bases. The germline gives CDR1 SGHRS, CDR2 YFSETQ. Trimming removed 4 bases from V and 7 bases from J; junction bases left unmatched: 6. This CDR3 comprises 14 residues. The CDR3: CASSAGQGGGELFF. The DNA for the CDR3 is TGCGCCAGCAGCGCCGGACAGGGCGGCGGGGAGCTGTTTTTT.

This clonotype was observed a handful of times. This chain connects TRBV3-1 to TRBJ1-6, with a possible D match to TRBD1 (5 bases). Deletions cut 2 bases from V and 8 bases from J, with 7 bases between. This CDR3 contains 13 residues. Germline CDR1 LGHDT, CDR2 YNNKEL (reference sequence). The CDR3 reads CASSQTGDSPLHF. CDR3 nucleotide sequence: TGTGCCAGCAGCCAAACGGGGGATTCACCCCTCCACTTT.

Only a few counts were recorded for this clonotype. The chain combines TRBV12-3 or TRBV12-4 with TRBJ2-3; a weak D match, TRBD2 (7 bases). The CDR3 length is 14 residues. Trimming stripped 0 bases from V and 7 bases from J, with 11 bases between. In DNA form, the CDR3 reads TGTGCCAGCAGTTTAGCGGGGGGGCATTATACGCAGTATTTT. It yields the protein CASSLAGGHYTQYF.

In this sample, this clonotype turned up a few times. The chain uses TRBV11-1 and TRBJ2-5; weak D call: TRBD1 (6 bases). The germline V gene has CDR1 SGHAT and CDR2 FQDESV (reference sequence). The V end lost 5 bases, the J end lost 2 bases, and 21 bases lay between the germline ends. This CDR3 is built from 17 residues. CDR3 DNA sequence: TGTGCCAGCAGCGCAACCGGGACACCCTCGGTACAAGAGACCCAGTACTTC. Amino acid sequence: CASSATGTPSVQETQYF. Based on the CDR3 plus reference TRBV11-1 and TRBJ2-5, the full variable domain is EAEVAQSPRYKITEKSQAVAFWCDPISGHATLYWYRQILGQGPELLVQFQDESVVDDSQLPKDRFSAERLKGVDSTLKIQPAELGDSAMYLCASSATGTPSVQETQYFGPGTRLLVL.

This clonotype has only a few counts. The V and J genes are TRBV15 and TRBJ1-3; D is undetermined. The ends were cut back, 0 bases at V and 6 bases at J, with 9 bases in the middle. This CDR3 contains 14 residues. Looked up from germline, CDR1 is LNHNV and CDR2 is YYDKDF (reference sequence). CDR3 sequence: CATSRDLPENTIYF. As DNA, the CDR3 is TGTGCCACCAGCAGAGATTTACCTGAAAACACCATATATTTT.

This clonotype was seen a few times. The chain links TRBV4-3 to TRBJ1-2; D may be TRBD1 (5 bases). CDR3 length: 14 amino acids. Germline-derived CDR1 and CDR2 are LGHNA and YSLEER. Trimming pared 4 bases from V and 7 bases from J, leaving 16 bases between. This CDR3 is CASSPGKGSRGYTF. For the CDR3, the DNA is TGCGCCAGCAGCCCGGGAAAGGGGTCTCGTGGCTACACCTTC.

This clonotype was counted at least ten times. V and J are TRBV11-2 and TRBJ2-1; D is ambiguous. Looked up from germline, CDR1 is SGHAT and CDR2 is FQNNGV. CDR3 length: 11 residues. V lost 3 bases and J 8 bases, leaving 5 bases between the germline ends. Here the CDR3 DNA reads TGTGCCAGCAGCTTGATCTATGAGCAGTTCTTC. Translating gives CASSLIYEQFF.

This chain joins TRBV12-3 or TRBV12-4 and TRBJ1-6, with 10 bases that match TRBD1. V was pared by 7 bases and J by 9 bases, with 9 bases of the junction left unmatched. The CDR3 covers 15 residues. This CDR3 is CASTLGDRGSSPLHF. CDR3 coding DNA: TGTGCCAGCACCTTAGGGGACAGGGGTAGTTCACCCCTCCACTTT.

J is TRBJ1-5 and V is TRBV7-9, with unresolved D. The germline V gene encodes CDR1 SEHNR and CDR2 FQNEAQ (reference sequence). Trimming removed 0 bases from V and 1 base from J, with 7 bases in between. The length of the CDR3 is 15 residues. In DNA form, the CDR3 reads TGTGCCAGCAGCTTAGCAGTCGGGAGCAATCAGCCCCAGCATTTT. Protein: CASSLAVGSNQPQHF.

This clonotype showed up many times. This sequence joins TRBV12-3 or TRBV12-4 and TRBJ2-5; D possibly uses TRBD1 or TRBD2 (6 bases each). CDR3 length: 15 residues. V was pared by 2 bases and J by 4 bases, with 14 bases between. The CDR3 coding sequence is TGTGCCAGCAGTTTAAGGGGGGCGAAAGGAGAGACCCAGTACTTC. Its translation: CASSLRGAKGETQYF.

There are many counts of this clonotype. The chain uses TRBV10-2 and TRBJ2-4, with D possibly TRBD1 on 5 matching bases. The length of the CDR3 is 17 residues. Trimming removed 7 bases from V and 0 bases from J, with 19 bases in between. In germline, CDR1 is WSHSY, CDR2 SAAADI. CDR3 residues: CASTKFPDKLAKNIQYF. The CDR3 nucleotides read TGCGCCAGCACCAAATTCCCGGACAAACTAGCCAAAAACATTCAGTACTTC.